This is a list of T cell receptor beta chains from one sample in a study of T cell changes during pregnancy in multiple sclerosis. Repertoires were generated with immunoSEQ multiplex PCR, while TCRdb's copy carries only in-frame clones and drops some. Of tens of thousands of clones in the sample, around 94% were seen once. The material was peripheral blood, obtained in the third trimester of pregnancy. These receptors were obtained from a female donor with multiple sclerosis, enrolled in a pregnancy study. Both conserved end residues are part of each CDR3. The D gene is left open where the match is weak.

j_gene	d_gene	v_gene	CDR3nt	CDR3aa
TRBJ2-7	TRBD1	TRBV19	TGTGCCAGTAGTGCCGGGACAGGGGGGACCCACGAGCAGTACTTC	CASSAGTGGTHEQYF
TRBJ2-1	TRBD1	TRBV5-1	TGCGCCAGCAGCTTGGAAACAGGGGGATACAATGAGCAGTTCTTC	CASSLETGGYNEQFF
TRBJ2-3	-	TRBV28	TGTGCCAGCAATGAGGATAGCACAGATACGCAGTATTTT	CASNEDSTDTQYF
TRBJ2-7	-	TRBV7-9	TGTGCCAGCAGCTTTCAGGGGTCCTCACGATCCTACGAGCAGTACTTC	CASSFQGSSRSYEQYF
TRBJ2-5	-	TRBV5-1	TGCGCCAGCAGCTTGGGGGCATCCCAAGAGACCCAGTACTTC	CASSLGASQETQYF
TRBJ2-2	-	TRBV19	TGTGCCAGTACTATTCGGGGGGCGGTCGGGGAGCTGTTTTTT	CASTIRGAVGELFF
TRBJ2-2	-	TRBV27	TGTGCCAGCAGTTTACAGGGTATGGAGCTGTTTTTT	CASSLQGMELFF
TRBJ2-7	-	TRBV27	TGTGCCAGCAGTCCCCGACAGGTCGGGTCCCTCTACGAGCAGTACTTC	CASSPRQVGSLYEQYF
TRBJ2-1	TRBD1	TRBV19	TGTGCCAGTAGTCCGCAGACAGGGGTAAACAATGAGCAGTTCTTC	CASSPQTGVNNEQFF
TRBJ2-2	TRBD2	TRBV19	TGTGCCAGTAGTTCTATAGCGGGAGGGGCCGGGGAGCTGTTTTTT	CASSSIAGGAGELFF
TRBJ2-5	-	TRBV2	TGTGCCAGCAGGATGACAGATAAAGAGACCCAGTACTTC	CASRMTDKETQYF
TRBJ1-3	-	TRBV7-8	TGTGCCAGCAGTTCGGGCTCTGGAAACACCATATATTTT	CASSSGSGNTIYF
TRBJ2-7	-	TRBV6-1	TGTGCCAGCAGTGACTACGGGAGCGAGCAGTACTTC	CASSDYGSEQYF
TRBJ1-2	-	TRBV30	TGTGCCTGGTCGCAGGGGCCCGGGGGCTACACCTTC	CAWSQGPGGYTF